This passage covers 25 T cell receptor beta chains from one sample sequenced in a study of low-dose radiotherapy and immunotherapy resistance in tumors. Time point meaning: before trial treatment. cDNA synthesis used a TRAV/TRBV-specific primer set for both chains. TCR amplification involved 20 to 25 PCR cycles with a constant-region primer and V-primer adapter. One entry per CDR3 protein, called by TCRdb with MiXCR from the reads. This sample carries tens of thousands of distinct CDR3 sequences, under 30% of them seen once, and the ten largest clones take around 5%. This specimen was PBMCs, taken before treatment. The origin of the receptors is a male donor with prostate cancer.

This clonotype was observed at least ten times. V gene TRBV3-1 combines with J gene TRBJ2-5; TRBD2 might be the D (5 bases). The CDR3 is 12 amino acids. Germline V CDR1 and CDR2: LGHDT, YNNKEL (reference sequence). V gave up 1 base and J gave up 7 bases, with 7 bases separating them. For the CDR3, the DNA is TGTGCCAGCAGCCAAGGAGCGGCGACCCAGTACTTC. Translated: CASSQGAATQYF.

This clonotype was seen at least ten times. The V call is TRBV10-2, the J call TRBJ1-2; D is unresolved. Germline CDR1 and CDR2: WSHSY and SAAADI. This CDR3 comprises 13 residues. Between the trimmed V and J ends, which lost 7 bases and 6 bases, there was a span of 15 bases. The CDR3: CASTMEGFHGYTF. The DNA of the CDR3 is TGCGCCAGCACTATGGAAGGATTCCATGGCTACACCTTC.

The DNA of the CDR3 is TGTGCCAGCAGTGACCCCTCCTTGAAGATTTCACCCCTCCACTTT. This translates into CASSDPSLKISPLHF. The gene calls are TRBV6-2 or TRBV6-3 and TRBJ1-6; D gene ambiguous. Germline V gene sequence: CDR1 MNHEY, CDR2 SVGEGT. V was clipped by 5 bases and J by 9 bases, with 17 bases between them. The CDR3 runs to 15 residues.

Many counts were recorded for this clonotype. The chain is built from TRBV4-1 and TRBJ2-7; 8 nucleotides match TRBD2. In germline, CDR1 is MGHRA, CDR2 YSYEKL. The CDR3 extends over 16 amino acids. The trim removed 0 bases at V and 5 bases at J, leaving 9 bases unmatched. The CDR3 DNA reads TGCGCCAGCAGCCAAGATGAGACAATTAGCGGGGACGAGCAGTACTTC. Its protein is CASSQDETISGDEQYF.

The chain is built from TRBV6-1 and TRBJ2-3, with TRBD2 as a possible D gene (6 bases). V was clipped by 6 bases and J by 6 bases, with 16 bases between them. The germline CDR1 and CDR2 sequences are MNHNS and SASEGT. The CDR3 sequence is 14 residues long. The CDR3 loop is CASRPSGGVDTQYF. The CDR3 coding sequence is TGTGCCAGCAGACCGTCCGGGGGTGTGGATACGCAGTATTTT.

The rearrangement joins TRBV27 to TRBJ2-7; D is undetermined. CDR1 is MNHEY and CDR2 is SMNVEV in the germline V gene (reference sequence). V dropped 0 bases and J dropped 1 base, with 4 bases sitting between them. The CDR3 contains 13 residues. CDR3 in amino acids: CASSLSESYEQYF. CDR3 DNA sequence: TGTGCCAGCAGTTTATCTGAATCCTACGAGCAGTACTTC.

There are many counts of this clonotype. V and J are TRBV10-3 and TRBJ2-3, with TRBD2 identical over 8 bases. The germline V gene has CDR1 ENHRY and CDR2 SYGVKD. The CDR3 length is 15 residues. V lost 7 bases to trimming and J lost 3 bases; unmatched junction nucleotides: 9. The DNA of the CDR3 is TGTGCCATCAAGGTGTCGGGGGGGGAGACAGATACGCAGTATTTT. Protein sequence: CAIKVSGGETDTQYF.

Remarks on this clonotype: A read error is the likely source, as a far larger clone sits one nucleotide away. This chain connects TRBV9 to TRBJ2-7; D tentatively reads TRBD1 or TRBD2 (6 bases each). CDR1 is SGDLS and CDR2 is YYNGEE in the germline V gene. Trimming removed 6 bases at V and 7 bases at J, with 26 bases between. This CDR3 is built from 16 residues. The CDR3 loop reads CASTPTGGQGYNEQYF. The CDR3 bases are TGTGCCAGCACCCCTACCGGGGGCCAAGGGTACAATGAGCAGTACTTC.

The gene calls are TRBV28 and TRBJ1-1; 7 nucleotides align to TRBD1. The CDR3 extends over 16 amino acids. V shed 2 bases, J shed 0 bases, and the junction held 6 bases outside the gene matches. Germline V gives CDR1 MDHEN, CDR2 SYDVKM. For the CDR3, the DNA is TGTGCCAGCAGTTTAACCGCGACAGGGATGAACACTGAAGCTTTCTTT. It codes for CASSLTATGMNTEAFF.

Ten or more counts support this clonotype. The rearrangement joins TRBV5-1 to TRBJ1-6, with a tentative D call TRBD1 (5 bases). The CDR3 is 14 amino acids. V was trimmed by 3 bases and J by 7 bases, leaving 11 bases between them. CDR1 and CDR2 (germline): SGHRS, YFSETQ. The CDR3 DNA sequence: TGCGCCAGCAGCTCAGGGACGACAAATTCACCCCTCCACTTT. Translation: CASSSGTTNSPLHF.

This clonotype showed up many times. The gene calls are TRBV20-1 and TRBJ2-1, with D hard to call. The CDR3 is 15 residues long. In germline, CDR1 is DFQATT, CDR2 SNEGSKA (reference sequence). The V end was cut by 1 base, the J end by 3 bases, with 13 bases between. CDR3 DNA sequence: TGCAGTGCTAGAGCTCTAGGAGTTAGCTACAATGAGCAGTTCTTC. Translating it yields CSARALGVSYNEQFF.

The chain combines TRBV5-1 with TRBJ2-3, with a possible D match to TRBD2 (5 bases). Germline V gene sequence: CDR1 SGHRS, CDR2 YFSETQ. V was cut by 3 bases and J by 5 bases, with 16 bases left in between. The CDR3 covers 15 residues. DNA for the CDR3: TGCGCCAGCAGCTCCCAGACTACCCAGGTAGATACGCAGTATTTT. This gives the protein CASSSQTTQVDTQYF.

The chain combines TRBV6-2 or TRBV6-3 with TRBJ2-1; TRBD2 agrees at 13 bases. Germline CDR1 MNHEY, CDR2 SVGEGT. V gave up 6 bases and J gave up 4 bases; unmatched junction bases: 3. The CDR3 consists of 15 residues. The CDR3 region has the DNA TGTGCCAGCAGCCCGGGACTAGCGGGGTACAATGAGCAGTTCTTC. Its translation is CASSPGLAGYNEQFF.

This clonotype was observed many times. V gene TRBV29-1 combines with J gene TRBJ1-1, with unresolved D. Germline V gives CDR1 SQVTM, CDR2 ANQGSEA. This CDR3 is built from 11 residues. The V end lost 6 bases, the J end lost 1 base, and 6 bases lay between the germline ends. The CDR3 sequence: CSVGRNTEAFF. The CDR3 nucleotides read TGCAGCGTCGGCAGGAACACTGAAGCTTTCTTT.

This clonotype was detected ten times or more. The chain employs TRBV5-5 and TRBJ2-7; D may be TRBD1 (5 bases). The germline V and J ends were trimmed by 6 bases and 3 bases, with 16 bases remaining between them. This CDR3 is 14 amino acids long. Germline CDR1 reads SGHKS; CDR2 reads YYEKEE (reference sequence). This chain's CDR3 is CASNQQDSVYEQYF. CDR3 nucleotides: TGTGCCAGCAACCAACAAGACAGTGTCTACGAGCAGTACTTC.

This clonotype was seen ten or more times. This chain uses TRBV4-2 with TRBJ2-7; D gene unclear. The CDR3 runs 15 residues. The V gene lost 0 bases and the J gene lost 6 bases, with 15 bases spanning the gap. Germline CDR1 is LGHNA and CDR2 is YNFKEQ. CDR3 sequence: CASSQEGSPLGEQYF. The CDR3 DNA follows: TGTGCCAGCAGCCAAGAGGGGTCCCCCTTAGGCGAGCAGTACTTC.

The chain uses TRBV20-1 and TRBJ2-1, with 9 bases lining up with TRBD2. V lost 7 bases, J lost 1 base, and 11 bases stayed unmatched. This CDR3 comprises 16 residues. Per germline, CDR1 DFQATT and CDR2 SNEGSKA (reference sequence). The CDR3 nucleotides are TGCAGTGTTGCCGGGACTAGCCCTACATCCTACAATGAGCAGTTCTTC. Protein product: CSVAGTSPTSYNEQFF.

Many counts were recorded for this clonotype. The V call is TRBV7-2, the J call TRBJ2-1, with TRBD2 identical over 7 bases. The germline V gene has CDR1 SGHTA and CDR2 FQGNSA. The CDR3 contains 17 residues. Trimming removed 3 bases from V and 8 bases from J; junction bases left unmatched: 16. CDR3 region: CASSFRGRGREGDEQFF. In DNA form, the CDR3 reads TGTGCCAGCAGCTTTCGGGGTCGCGGGAGAGAAGGAGATGAGCAGTTCTTC.

Only a few counts were recorded for this clonotype. A far larger clone is off by one base, so a read error is likely. The chain combines TRBV5-4 with TRBJ2-1; TRBD1 might be the D (6 bases). CDR3 length equals 14 residues. The V end lost 5 bases, the J end lost 10 bases, and 19 bases lay between the germline ends. The V gene's germline CDR1 is SGHNT and CDR2 YYREEE (reference sequence). CDR3 amino acids: CASSTGFGVYEQFF. Here the CDR3 DNA reads TGTGCCAGCAGTACAGGGTTCGGCGTCTACGAGCAGTTCTTC.

This clonotype was detected ten times or more. This rearrangement joins TRBV7-9 to TRBJ2-7; D ambiguous. Germline V gives CDR1 SEHNR, CDR2 FQNEAQ (reference sequence). The V and J ends lost 4 bases and 3 bases respectively, with 19 bases between them. There are 16 residues in the CDR3. Written as DNA, the CDR3 is TGTGCCAGCAGCTCCCCCGTCCCGGAAAAACTCTACGAGCAGTACTTC. Encoded protein: CASSSPVPEKLYEQYF.

The table lists this clonotype with many counts. The rearrangement uses TRBV15 and TRBJ1-5; 8 nucleotides match TRBD1. CDR1 is LNHNV and CDR2 is YYDKDF in the germline V gene (reference sequence). The CDR3 consists of 16 residues. V lost 0 bases to trimming and J lost 1 base; unmatched junction nucleotides: 2. The CDR3 reads CATSRDGQGSNQPQHF. CDR3 sequence (DNA): TGTGCCACCAGCAGAGATGGACAGGGAAGCAATCAGCCCCAGCATTTT. Variable domain in full (rest from reference TRBV15 and TRBJ1-5): DAMVIQNPRYQVTQFGKPVTLSCSQTLNHNVMYWYQQKSSQAPKLLFHYYDKDFNNEADTPDNFQSRRPNTSFCFLDIRSPGLGDTAMYLCATSRDGQGSNQPQHFGDGTRLSIL.

This clonotype was detected many times. J is TRBJ1-2 and V is TRBV30; 7 bases are a match to TRBD1. The germline CDR1 and CDR2 sequences are GTSNPN and SVGIG (reference sequence). The CDR3 length is 13 residues. The V segment lost 0 bases and the J segment 5 bases; nucleotides outside the gene matches: 3. In DNA form, the CDR3 reads TGTGCCTGGAGTGTTCTGACAGGGTATGGCTACACCTTC. Translated, it gives CAWSVLTGYGYTF.

This clonotype was detected many times. V gene TRBV6-1 combines with J gene TRBJ1-4, with 7 bases fitting TRBD1. Trimming at V came to 6 bases and at J to 2 bases, leaving 9 bases not matched to a gene. Per germline, CDR1 MNHNS and CDR2 SASEGT. CDR3 length equals 16 residues. DNA of the CDR3: TGTGCCAGCAGCAGACTCGGACAGGCGACTAATGAAAAACTGTTTTTT. Translating it yields CASSRLGQATNEKLFF.

The V and J genes are TRBV27 and TRBJ2-2, with 9 nucleotides matching TRBD2. The CDR3 totals 16 residues. Germline loops: CDR1 MNHEY, CDR2 SMNVEV (reference sequence). The J segment lost 1 base and the V segment lost 4 bases, leaving 4 bases of the junction unmatched. The CDR3 region is CASSSRRGGNTGELFF. The CDR3 nucleotides read TGTGCCAGCAGTTCCCGGCGGGGGGGGAACACCGGGGAGCTGTTTTTT.

The chain recombines TRBV28 with TRBJ2-1; 14 bases fit TRBD2. CDR3 length: 18 amino acids. The V gene's germline CDR1 is MDHEN and CDR2 SYDVKM. V shed 5 bases, J shed 4 bases, and the junction held 10 bases outside the gene matches. The CDR3 spells CASSGTSGGANLYNEQFF. The DNA of the CDR3 is TGTGCCAGCAGTGGGACTAGCGGGGGAGCCAATCTGTACAATGAGCAGTTCTTC.